This TCR beta chain was recorded in a study of shared clonotypes between healthy human individuals. The repertoire was sequenced with immunoSEQ multiplex PCR; TCRdb's copy has only in-frame clones and lacks some. The sample lists about 1.5 million clones; around 98% were seen once. The study separated CD4+ cells into CD45RA+ naive and CD45RA-negative memory subsets. This TCR derives from a man younger than 40 in good health. The sample comprised naive CD4+ T cells sorted from blood. Stated subset: CD45RA+ positively selected.

CDR3 sequence reads: CASSPRGSPTDTQYF. The CDR3 DNA follows: TGTGCCAGCAGTCCCCGAGGTAGCCCCACAGATACGCAGTATTTT. V is TRBV28 and J is TRBJ2-3; no clear D. V was trimmed by 5 bases and J by 2 bases, leaving 14 bases between them. The CDR3 sequence is 15 residues long. Germline V CDR1 and CDR2: MDHEN, SYDVKM.